A selection of T cell receptor beta chains follows, all from one sample in a study of T cell responses to AZD1222 COVID-19 vaccine. The method was immunoSEQ multiplex PCR; TCRdb's version includes in-frame clones alone and lacks a portion of them. The sample holds more than 250,000 clones; approximately 93% are singletons and the top ten take about 0.5%. The specimen was peripheral blood, collected on day 0 of AZD1222 vaccination. The receptors derive from an adult in good health. Each CDR3 is given with its conserved first and last residue. A D gene is named only where the DNA matches it firmly. A row's size may be missing; if present it is once, few, many or a size class.

>-|TRBV4-1|TRBJ2-1|-
TGCGCCAGCAGCCAAGGTAGAATTGACGGTGAGCAGTTCTTC
CASSQGRIDGEQFF
>once|TRBV18|TRBJ2-3|TRBD1
TGTGCCAGCTCACCCGTTGATTCCGGACAGGGGGCGAATACGCAGTATTTT
CASSPVDSGQGANTQYF
>-|TRBV4-1|TRBJ2-1|TRBD1
TGCGCCAGCAGCTCAGGGGGCCCCAATGAGCAGTTCTTC
CASSSGGPNEQFF
>-|TRBV24-1|TRBJ1-1|-
TGTGCCACCAGTGAGGCCGGGCAGTCTGAAGCTTTCTTT
CATSEAGQSEAFF
>-|TRBV28|TRBJ1-1|-
TGTGCCAGCAGTTTTACGCGGACAGCGAACACTGAAGCTTTCTTT
CASSFTRTANTEAFF
>-|TRBV5-1|TRBJ1-2|-
TGCGCCAGCAGCTTCAGGCCGTGGGCTAACTATGGCTACACCTTC
CASSFRPWANYGYTF
>-|TRBV2|TRBJ1-2|-
TGTGCCAGCAGTGAAGACCGATCCGGGACGGCCGGAGGCTACACCTTC
CASSEDRSGTAGGYTF
>-|TRBV14|TRBJ2-7|-
TGTGCCAGCAGCCACCCGCGATCCCCCTACGAGCAGTACTTC
CASSHPRSPYEQYF
>once|TRBV7-2|TRBJ1-3|-
TGTGCCAGCAGCAAACCCAACAGGCCCTCTGGAAACACCATATATTTT
CASSKPNRPSGNTIYF
>once|TRBV7-2|TRBJ1-6|-
TGTGCCAGCAGCTTAGCGGGCCTCCGGAATTCACCCCTCCACTTT
CASSLAGLRNSPLHF
>once|TRBV24-1|TRBJ1-5|TRBD1
TGTGCCACCAGTGATTCAGGGGGAAATCAGCCCCAGCATTTT
CATSDSGGNQPQHF
>-|TRBV5-1|TRBJ2-7|TRBD2
TGCGCCAGCAGCACGAGCGGGGGTGCCTACGAGCAGTACTTC
CASSTSGGAYEQYF
>-|TRBV5-1|TRBJ1-4|TRBD1
TGCGCCAGCAGCTTAACAGGGGCTAATGAAAAACTGTTTTTT
CASSLTGANEKLFF
>-|TRBV6-5|TRBJ1-1|-
TGTGCCAGCAGCCGGGACCGACTCATGACTGAAGCTTTCTTT
CASSRDRLMTEAFF
>-|TRBV9|TRBJ2-7|-
TGTGCCAGCAGCGTATCGGGTAATAGCCGCGAGCAGTACTTC
CASSVSGNSREQYF
>-|TRBV11-2|TRBJ1-3|-
TGTGCCAGCAGCGCCGACAGGGGAAACACCATATATTTT
CASSADRGNTIYF
>-|TRBV10-2|TRBJ2-2|TRBD2
TGCGCCACCGGGACTAGCGGGGTCACCGGGGAGCTGTTTTTT
CATGTSGVTGELFF
>-|TRBV7-8|TRBJ1-2|-
TGTGCCAGCAGCTTAGGGGAGGGCGCACTGTATGGCTACACCTTC
CASSLGEGALYGYTF
>-|TRBV11-2|TRBJ2-2|-
TGTGCCAGCAGCCCACGTACCTATTCGCCCGGGGAGCTGTTTTTT
CASSPRTYSPGELFF
>-|TRBV12-3/TRBV12-4|TRBJ1-5|-
TGTGCCAGCAGCCCCCGAAGCAATCAGCCCCAGCATTTT
CASSPRSNQPQHF
>-|TRBV24-1|TRBJ2-1|-
TGTGCCGCGTCAGGGGGGCAACTTTACAATGAGCAGTTCTTC
CAASGGQLYNEQFF
>-|TRBV7-3|TRBJ2-5|-
TGTGCCAGCAGCTCGAGCGGTCAGGGGACCCAGTACTTC
CASSSSGQGTQYF
>-|TRBV19|TRBJ2-7|-
TGTGCCAGTAGTATTTCCAGGGCTGGTTACGAGCAGTACTTC
CASSISRAGYEQYF
>-|TRBV28|TRBJ2-1|-
TGTGCCAGCAGAACTCCAACGGGCTACAATGAGCAGTTCTTC
CASRTPTGYNEQFF
>-|TRBV4-1|TRBJ2-7|-
TGCGCCAGCAGCCATGTCGGGGCAGGCGAGCAGTACTTC
CASSHVGAGEQYF
>-|TRBV14|TRBJ2-7|-
TGTGCCAGCAGCCAAGATCCGGATGGAGGGGGGCTCATACCGTCCGAGGCTTACGAGCAGTACTTC
CASSQDPDGGGLIPSEAYEQYF
>-|TRBV19|TRBJ1-5|-
TGTGCCTCAAGAGGGGCAGGGCTTGGCAATCAGCCCCAGCATTTT
CASRGAGLGNQPQHF
>-|TRBV15|TRBJ1-1|-
TGTGCCACCAGCACACCTGGCCCAAGGCCTGAAGCTTTCTTT
CATSTPGPRPEAFF
>-|TRBV7-9|TRBJ1-4|-
TGTGCCAGCAGTCGTCTTTGGGGTAATGAAAAACTGTTTTTT
CASSRLWGNEKLFF
>-|TRBV6-5|TRBJ2-1|TRBD1
TGTGCCAGCAGTAATGGGGACAGCTACAATGAGCAGTTCTTC
CASSNGDSYNEQFF